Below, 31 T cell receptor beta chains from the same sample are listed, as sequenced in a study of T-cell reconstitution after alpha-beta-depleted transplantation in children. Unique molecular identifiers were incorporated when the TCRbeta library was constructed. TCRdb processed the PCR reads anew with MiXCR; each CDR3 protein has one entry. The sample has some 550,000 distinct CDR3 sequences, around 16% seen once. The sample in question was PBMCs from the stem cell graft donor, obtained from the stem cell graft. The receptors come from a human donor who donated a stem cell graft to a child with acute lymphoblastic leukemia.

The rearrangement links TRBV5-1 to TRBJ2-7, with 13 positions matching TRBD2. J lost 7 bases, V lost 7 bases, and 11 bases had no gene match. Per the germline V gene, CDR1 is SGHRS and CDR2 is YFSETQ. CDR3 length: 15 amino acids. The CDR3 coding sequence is TGCGCCAGCGCAACTAGCGGGAGGGCCTCTGGGGAGCAGTACTTC. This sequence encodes CASATSGRASGEQYF.

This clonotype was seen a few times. CDR3: CAIKQGARANEKLFF. As DNA, the CDR3 is TGTGCCATAAAACAGGGGGCGCGGGCTAATGAAAAACTGTTTTTT. The chain is built from TRBV10-3 and TRBJ1-4, with TRBD1 identical over 9 bases. CDR1 ENHRY and CDR2 SYGVKD come from the germline V gene. The CDR3 extends over 15 amino acids. The ends lost 9 bases at V and 3 bases at J; junction bases unmatched: 8.

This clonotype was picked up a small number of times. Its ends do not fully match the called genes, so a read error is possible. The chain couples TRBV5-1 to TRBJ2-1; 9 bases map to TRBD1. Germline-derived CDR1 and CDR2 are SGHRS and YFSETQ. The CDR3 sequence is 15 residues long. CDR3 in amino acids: CASSLGQGVYTEQFF. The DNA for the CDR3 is TGCGCCAGCAGCCTGGGACAGGGTGTTTACACTGAGCAGTTCTTC.

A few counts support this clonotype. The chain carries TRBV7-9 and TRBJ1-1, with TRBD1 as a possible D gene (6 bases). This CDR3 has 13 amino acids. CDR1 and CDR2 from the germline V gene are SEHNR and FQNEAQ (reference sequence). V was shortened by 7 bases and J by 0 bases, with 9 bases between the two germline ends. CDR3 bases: TGTGCCAGCACCTGGGGGCTGAACACTGAAGCTTTCTTT. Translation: CASTWGLNTEAFF.

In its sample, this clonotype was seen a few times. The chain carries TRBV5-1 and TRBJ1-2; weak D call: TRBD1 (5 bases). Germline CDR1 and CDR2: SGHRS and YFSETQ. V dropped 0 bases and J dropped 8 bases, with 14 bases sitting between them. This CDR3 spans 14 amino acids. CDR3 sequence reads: CASSLAGAGRGYTF. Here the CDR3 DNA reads TGCGCCAGCAGCTTGGCCGGGGCAGGCCGCGGCTACACCTTC. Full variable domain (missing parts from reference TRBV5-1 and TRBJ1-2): KAGVTQTPRYLIKTRGQQVTLSCSPISGHRSVSWYQQTPGQGLQFLFEYFSETQRNKGNFPGRFSGRQFSNSRSEMNVSTLELGDSALYLCASSLAGAGRGYTFGSGTRLTVV.

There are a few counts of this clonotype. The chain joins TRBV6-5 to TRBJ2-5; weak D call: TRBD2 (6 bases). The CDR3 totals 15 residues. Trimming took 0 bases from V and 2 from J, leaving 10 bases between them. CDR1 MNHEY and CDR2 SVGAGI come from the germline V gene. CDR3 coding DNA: TGTGCCAGCAGTTACTCCGGAGGAGGGCAAGAGACCCAGTACTTC. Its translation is CASSYSGGGQETQYF.

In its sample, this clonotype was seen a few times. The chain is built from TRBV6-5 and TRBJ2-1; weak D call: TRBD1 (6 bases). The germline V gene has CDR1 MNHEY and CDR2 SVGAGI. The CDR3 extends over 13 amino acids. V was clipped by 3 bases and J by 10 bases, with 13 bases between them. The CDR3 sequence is CASSYLQGGEQFF. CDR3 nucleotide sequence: TGTGCCAGCAGTTATCTACAGGGTGGCGAGCAGTTCTTC.

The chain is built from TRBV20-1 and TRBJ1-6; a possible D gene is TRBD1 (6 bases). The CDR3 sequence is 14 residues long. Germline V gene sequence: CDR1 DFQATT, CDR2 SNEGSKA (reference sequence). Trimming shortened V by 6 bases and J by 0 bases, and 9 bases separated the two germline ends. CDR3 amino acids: CSAPDSSYNSPLHF. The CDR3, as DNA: TGCAGTGCGCCGGACAGCTCCTATAATTCACCCCTCCACTTT.

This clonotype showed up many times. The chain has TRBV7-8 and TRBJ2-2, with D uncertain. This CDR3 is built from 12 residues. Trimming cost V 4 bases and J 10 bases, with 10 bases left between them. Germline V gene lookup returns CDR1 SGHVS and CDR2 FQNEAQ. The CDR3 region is CASSSTGSELFF. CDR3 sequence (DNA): TGTGCCAGCAGCTCGACCGGGTCGGAGCTGTTTTTT.

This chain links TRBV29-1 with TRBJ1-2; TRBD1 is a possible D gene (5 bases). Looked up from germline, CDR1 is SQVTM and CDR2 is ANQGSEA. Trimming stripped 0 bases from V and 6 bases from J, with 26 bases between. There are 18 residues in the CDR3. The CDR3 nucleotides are TGCAGCGTTGAAGATCTAGAGGCAGGGAGCATCCGGGAGCATGGCTACACCTTC. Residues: CSVEDLEAGSIREHGYTF.

This CDR3 reads CASTNRGDMNTEAFF. For the CDR3, the DNA is TGTGCCAGCACGAACAGGGGGGACATGAACACTGAAGCTTTCTTT. The V call is TRBV5-5, the J call TRBJ1-1; 8 bases line up with TRBD1. This CDR3 is 15 amino acids long. With 6 bases clipped from V and 0 bases from J, the junction kept 7 bases outside the gene matches. Germline V gene sequence: CDR1 SGHKS, CDR2 YYEKEE (reference sequence).

For the CDR3, the DNA is TGTGCCAGCAGCCAATATGGGCAGACCCAGTACTTC. This codes for CASSQYGQTQYF. The genes are TRBV3-1 and TRBJ2-5; no reliable D call. This CDR3 is built from 12 residues. Germline CDR1 reads LGHDT; CDR2 reads YNNKEL (reference sequence). V was pared by 2 bases and J by 6 bases, with 7 bases between.

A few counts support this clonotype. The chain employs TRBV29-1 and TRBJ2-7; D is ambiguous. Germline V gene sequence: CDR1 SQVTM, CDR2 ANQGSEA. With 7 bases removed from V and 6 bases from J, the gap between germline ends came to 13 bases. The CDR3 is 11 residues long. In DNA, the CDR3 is TGCAGCGCTGGCGACCTACTCGAGCAGTACTTC. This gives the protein CSAGDLLEQYF.

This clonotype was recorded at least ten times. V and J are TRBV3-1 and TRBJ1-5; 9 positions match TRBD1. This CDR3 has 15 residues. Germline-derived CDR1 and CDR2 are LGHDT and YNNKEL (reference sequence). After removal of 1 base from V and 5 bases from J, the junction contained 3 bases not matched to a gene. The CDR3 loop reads CASSQGTGDHQPQHF. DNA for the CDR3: TGTGCCAGCAGCCAAGGGACAGGGGACCATCAGCCCCAGCATTTT.

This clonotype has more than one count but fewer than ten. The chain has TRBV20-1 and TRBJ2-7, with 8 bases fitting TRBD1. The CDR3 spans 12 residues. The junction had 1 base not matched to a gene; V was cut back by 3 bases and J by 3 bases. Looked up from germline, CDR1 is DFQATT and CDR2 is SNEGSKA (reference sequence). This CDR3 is CSASGQGYEQYF. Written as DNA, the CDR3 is TGCAGTGCTAGTGGACAGGGCTACGAGCAGTACTTC.

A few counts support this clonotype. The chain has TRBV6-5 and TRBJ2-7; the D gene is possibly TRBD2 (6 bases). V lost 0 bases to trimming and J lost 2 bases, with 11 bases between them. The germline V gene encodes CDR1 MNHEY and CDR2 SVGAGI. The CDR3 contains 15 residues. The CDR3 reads CASSYSAGQPYEQYF. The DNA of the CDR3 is TGTGCCAGCAGTTACTCCGCGGGGCAGCCCTACGAGCAGTACTTC.

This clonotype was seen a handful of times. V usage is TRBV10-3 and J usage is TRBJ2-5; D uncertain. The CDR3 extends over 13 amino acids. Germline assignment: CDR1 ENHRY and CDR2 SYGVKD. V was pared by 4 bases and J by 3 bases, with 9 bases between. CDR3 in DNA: TGTGCCATCAGTGCTTCATGGGAAGAGACCCAGTACTTC. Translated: CAISASWEETQYF.

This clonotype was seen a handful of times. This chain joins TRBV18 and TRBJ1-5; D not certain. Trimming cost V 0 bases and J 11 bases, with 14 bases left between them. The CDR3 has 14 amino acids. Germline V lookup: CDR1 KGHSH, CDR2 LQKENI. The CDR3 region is CASSPPEAGTAQHF. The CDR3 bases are TGTGCCAGCTCACCACCGGAGGCAGGAACAGCCCAGCATTTT.

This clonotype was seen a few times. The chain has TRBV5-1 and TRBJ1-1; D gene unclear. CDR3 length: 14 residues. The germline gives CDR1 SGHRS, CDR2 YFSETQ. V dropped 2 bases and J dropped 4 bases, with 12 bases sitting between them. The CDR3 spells CASSLISSSTEAFF. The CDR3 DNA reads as TGCGCCAGCAGCTTAATTTCGTCTTCCACTGAAGCTTTCTTT.

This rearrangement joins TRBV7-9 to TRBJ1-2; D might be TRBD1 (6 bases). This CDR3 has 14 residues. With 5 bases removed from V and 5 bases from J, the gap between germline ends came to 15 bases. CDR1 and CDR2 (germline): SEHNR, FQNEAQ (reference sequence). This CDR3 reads CASSAQGVGYGYTF. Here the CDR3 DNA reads TGTGCCAGCAGCGCACAGGGAGTAGGGTATGGCTACACCTTC.

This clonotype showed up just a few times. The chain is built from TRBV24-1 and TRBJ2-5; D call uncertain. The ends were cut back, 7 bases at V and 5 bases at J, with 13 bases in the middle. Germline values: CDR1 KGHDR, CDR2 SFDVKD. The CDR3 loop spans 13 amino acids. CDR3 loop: CATSHPRWETQYF. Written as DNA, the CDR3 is TGTGCCACCAGCCACCCCAGATGGGAGACCCAGTACTTC.

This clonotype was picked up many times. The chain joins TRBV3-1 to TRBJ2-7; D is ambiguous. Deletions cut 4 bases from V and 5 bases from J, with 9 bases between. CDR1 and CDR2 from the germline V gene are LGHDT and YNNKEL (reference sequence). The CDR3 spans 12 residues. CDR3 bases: TGTGCCAGCAGCCTCGGACCGAACGAGCAGTACTTC. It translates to CASSLGPNEQYF.

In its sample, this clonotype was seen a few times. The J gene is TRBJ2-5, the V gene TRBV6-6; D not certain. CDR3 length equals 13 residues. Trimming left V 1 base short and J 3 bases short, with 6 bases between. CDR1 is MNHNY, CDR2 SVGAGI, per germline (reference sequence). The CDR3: CASSYLPEETQYF. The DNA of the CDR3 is TGTGCCAGCAGTTACTTACCTGAAGAGACCCAGTACTTC.

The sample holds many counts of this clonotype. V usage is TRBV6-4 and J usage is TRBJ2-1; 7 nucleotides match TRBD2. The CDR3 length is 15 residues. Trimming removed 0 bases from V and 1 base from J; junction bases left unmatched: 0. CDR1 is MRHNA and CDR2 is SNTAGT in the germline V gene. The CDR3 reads CASSDSSGSYNEQFF. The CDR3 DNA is TGTGCCAGCAGTGACTCTAGCGGGTCCTACAATGAGCAGTTCTTC.

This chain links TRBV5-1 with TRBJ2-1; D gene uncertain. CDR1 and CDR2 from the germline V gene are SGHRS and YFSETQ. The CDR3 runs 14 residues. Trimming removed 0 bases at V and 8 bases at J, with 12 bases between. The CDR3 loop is CASSLGWVDDEQFF. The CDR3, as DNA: TGCGCCAGCAGCTTGGGGTGGGTGGACGATGAGCAGTTCTTC.

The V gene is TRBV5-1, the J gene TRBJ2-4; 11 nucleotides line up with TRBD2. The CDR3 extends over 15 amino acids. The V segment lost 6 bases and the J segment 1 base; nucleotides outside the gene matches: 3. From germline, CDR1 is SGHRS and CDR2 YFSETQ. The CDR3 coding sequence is TGCGCCAGCAAGGTAGCGGGAGGGGCCAAAAACATTCAGTACTTC. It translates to CASKVAGGAKNIQYF.

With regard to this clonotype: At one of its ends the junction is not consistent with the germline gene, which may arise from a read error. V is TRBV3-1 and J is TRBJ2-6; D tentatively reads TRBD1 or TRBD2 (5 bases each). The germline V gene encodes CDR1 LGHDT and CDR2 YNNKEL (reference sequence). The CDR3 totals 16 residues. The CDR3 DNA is TGTGCCAGCAGCCAAGATGGCGGGTCTGGGGCCAACGGCCTGACTTTC. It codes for CASSQDGGSGANGLTF. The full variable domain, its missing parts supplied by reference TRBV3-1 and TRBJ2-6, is DTAVSQTPKYLVTQMGNDKSIKCEQNLGHDTMYWYKQDSKKFLKIMFSYNNKELIINETVPNRFSPKSPDKAHLNLHINSLELGDSAVYFCASSQDGGSGANGLTFGAGSRLTVL.

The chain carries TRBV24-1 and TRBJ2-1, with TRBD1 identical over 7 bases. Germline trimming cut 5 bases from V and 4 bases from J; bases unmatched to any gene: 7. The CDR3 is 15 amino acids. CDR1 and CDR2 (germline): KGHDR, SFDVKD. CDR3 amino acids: CATSGNRGRYNEQFF. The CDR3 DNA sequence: TGTGCCACCAGTGGGAACAGGGGTAGATACAATGAGCAGTTCTTC.

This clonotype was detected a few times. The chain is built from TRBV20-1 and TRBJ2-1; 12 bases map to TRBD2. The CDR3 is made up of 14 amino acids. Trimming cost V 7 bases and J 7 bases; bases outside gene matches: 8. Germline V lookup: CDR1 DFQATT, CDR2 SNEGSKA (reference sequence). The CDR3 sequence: CSVLAGGPRNEQFF. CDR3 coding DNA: TGCAGTGTTCTAGCGGGAGGGCCTCGGAATGAGCAGTTCTTC.

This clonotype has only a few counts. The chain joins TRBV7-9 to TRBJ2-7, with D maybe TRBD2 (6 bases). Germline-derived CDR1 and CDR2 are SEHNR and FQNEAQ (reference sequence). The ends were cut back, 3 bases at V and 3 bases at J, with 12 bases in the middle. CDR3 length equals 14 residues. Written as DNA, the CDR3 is TGTGCCAGCAGCTTTTCAGGAGGGGACTACGAGCAGTACTTC. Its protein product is CASSFSGGDYEQYF.

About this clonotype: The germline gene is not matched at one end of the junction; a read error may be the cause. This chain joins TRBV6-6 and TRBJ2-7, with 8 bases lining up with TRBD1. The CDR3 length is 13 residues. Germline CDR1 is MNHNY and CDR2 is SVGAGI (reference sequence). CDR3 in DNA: TGTGCCATACTTGGTTCCTTGACAGGGGAAAAAAACTTC. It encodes CAILGSLTGEKNF.